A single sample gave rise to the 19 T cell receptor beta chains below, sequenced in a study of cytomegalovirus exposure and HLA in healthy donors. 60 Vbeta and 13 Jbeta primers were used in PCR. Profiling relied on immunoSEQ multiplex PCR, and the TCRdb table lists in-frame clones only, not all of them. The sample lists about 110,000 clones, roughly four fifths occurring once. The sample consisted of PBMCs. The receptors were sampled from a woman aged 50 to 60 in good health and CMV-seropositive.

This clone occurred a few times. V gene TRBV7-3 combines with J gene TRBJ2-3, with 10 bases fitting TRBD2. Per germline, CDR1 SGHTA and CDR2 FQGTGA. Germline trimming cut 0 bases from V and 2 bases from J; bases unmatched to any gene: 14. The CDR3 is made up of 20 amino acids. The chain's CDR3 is CASSLTASGGRISVTDTQYF. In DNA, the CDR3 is TGTGCCAGCAGCTTAACGGCTAGCGGGGGCCGAATATCTGTCACAGATACGCAGTATTTT.

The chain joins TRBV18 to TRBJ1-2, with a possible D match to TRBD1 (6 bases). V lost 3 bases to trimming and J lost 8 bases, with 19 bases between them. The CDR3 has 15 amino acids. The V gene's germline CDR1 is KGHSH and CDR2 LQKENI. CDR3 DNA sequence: TGTGCCAGCTCACCCTTGGACAGCCTCGACGGGGGCTACACCTTC. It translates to CASSPLDSLDGGYTF.

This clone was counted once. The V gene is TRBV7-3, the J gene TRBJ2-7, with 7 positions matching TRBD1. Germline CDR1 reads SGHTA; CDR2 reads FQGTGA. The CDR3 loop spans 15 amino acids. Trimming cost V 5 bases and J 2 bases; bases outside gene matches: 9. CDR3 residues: CASSLRQGLPYEQYF. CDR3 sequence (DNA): TGTGCCAGCAGCCTCCGACAGGGTTTACCCTACGAGCAGTACTTC.

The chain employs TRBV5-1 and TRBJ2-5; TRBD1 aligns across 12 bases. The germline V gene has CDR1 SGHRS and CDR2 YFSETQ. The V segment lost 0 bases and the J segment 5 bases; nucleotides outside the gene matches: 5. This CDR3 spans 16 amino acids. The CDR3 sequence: CASSLEGTGGRETQYF. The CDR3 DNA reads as TGCGCCAGCAGCTTGGAGGGGACAGGGGGCAGGGAGACCCAGTACTTC.

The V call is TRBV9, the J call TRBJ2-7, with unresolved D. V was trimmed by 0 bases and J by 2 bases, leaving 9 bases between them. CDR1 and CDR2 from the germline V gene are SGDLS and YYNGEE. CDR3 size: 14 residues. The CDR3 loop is CASSVAGSTYEQYF. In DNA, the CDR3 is TGTGCCAGCAGCGTAGCGGGTTCTACCTACGAGCAGTACTTC.

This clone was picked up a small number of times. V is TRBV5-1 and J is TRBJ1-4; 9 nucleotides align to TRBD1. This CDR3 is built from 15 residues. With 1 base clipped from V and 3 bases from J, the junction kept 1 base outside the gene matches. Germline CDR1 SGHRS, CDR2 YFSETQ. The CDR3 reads CASSLWTGANEKLFF. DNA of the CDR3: TGCGCCAGCAGCTTGTGGACAGGGGCTAATGAAAAACTGTTTTTT.

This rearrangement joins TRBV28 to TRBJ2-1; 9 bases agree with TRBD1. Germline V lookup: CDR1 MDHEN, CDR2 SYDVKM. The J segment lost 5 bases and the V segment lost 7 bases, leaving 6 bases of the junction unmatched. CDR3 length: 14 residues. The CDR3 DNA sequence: TGTGCCAGCAACCGGGACAGGGAAAACAATGAGCAGTTCTTC. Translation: CASNRDRENNEQFF.

The CDR3 protein is CASSVKPQGRGTEAFF. For the CDR3, the DNA is TGTGCCAGCAGCGTGAAGCCACAGGGGCGGGGAACTGAAGCTTTCTTT. This sequence joins TRBV9 and TRBJ1-1, with 7 bases lining up with TRBD1. The V gene's germline CDR1 is SGDLS and CDR2 YYNGEE. J lost 5 bases, V lost 2 bases, and 12 bases had no gene match. This CDR3 is 16 amino acids long.

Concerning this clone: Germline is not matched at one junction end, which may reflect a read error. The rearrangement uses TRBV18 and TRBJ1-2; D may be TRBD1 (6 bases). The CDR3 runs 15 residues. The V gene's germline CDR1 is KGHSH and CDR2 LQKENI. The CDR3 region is CASSPTSGGNFGYTF. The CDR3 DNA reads TGTGCCAGCTCACCAACGTCGGGGGGCAACTTTGGCTACACCTTC.

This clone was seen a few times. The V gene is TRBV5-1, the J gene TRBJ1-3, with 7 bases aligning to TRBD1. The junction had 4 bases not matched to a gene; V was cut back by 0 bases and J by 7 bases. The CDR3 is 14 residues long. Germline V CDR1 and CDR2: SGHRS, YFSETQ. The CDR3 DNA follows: TGCGCCAGCAGCTTGGGACAGGGTGGCAACACCATATATTTT. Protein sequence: CASSLGQGGNTIYF.

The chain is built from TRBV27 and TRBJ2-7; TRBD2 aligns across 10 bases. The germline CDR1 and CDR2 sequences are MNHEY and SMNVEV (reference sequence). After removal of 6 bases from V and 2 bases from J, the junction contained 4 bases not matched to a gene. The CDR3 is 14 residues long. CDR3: CASRNSGGPYEQYF. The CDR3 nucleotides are TGTGCCAGCAGGAATAGCGGGGGGCCCTACGAGCAGTACTTC.

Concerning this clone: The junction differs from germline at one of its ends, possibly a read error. The chain's CDR3 is CAGSYGQASGQYF. The CDR3 region has the DNA TGTGCCGGCAGCTACGGACAGGCCTCAGGGCAGTACTTC. V is TRBV7-9 and J is TRBJ2-7; 7 bases fit TRBD1. The CDR3 length is 13 residues. Per the germline V gene, CDR1 is SEHNR and CDR2 is FQNEAQ (reference sequence).

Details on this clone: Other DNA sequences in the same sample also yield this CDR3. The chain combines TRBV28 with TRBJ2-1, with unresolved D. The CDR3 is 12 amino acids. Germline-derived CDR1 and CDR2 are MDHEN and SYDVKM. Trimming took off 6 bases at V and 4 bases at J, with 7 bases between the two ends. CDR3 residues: CASSLLYNEQFF. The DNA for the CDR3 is TGTGCCAGCAGCCTTCTATACAATGAGCAGTTCTTC.

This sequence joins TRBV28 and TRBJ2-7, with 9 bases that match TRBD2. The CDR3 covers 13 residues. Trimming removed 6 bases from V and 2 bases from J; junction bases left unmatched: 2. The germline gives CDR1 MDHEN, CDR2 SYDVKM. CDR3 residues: CASRTSGTYEQYF. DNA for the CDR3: TGTGCCAGCAGGACTAGCGGTACCTACGAGCAGTACTTC.

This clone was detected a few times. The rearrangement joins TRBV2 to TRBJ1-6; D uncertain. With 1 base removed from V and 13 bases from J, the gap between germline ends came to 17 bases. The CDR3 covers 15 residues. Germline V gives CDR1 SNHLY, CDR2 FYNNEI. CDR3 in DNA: TGTGCCAGCAGTGAAGGTGGGTCACCCGGGGATCCCCTCCACTTT. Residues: CASSEGGSPGDPLHF.

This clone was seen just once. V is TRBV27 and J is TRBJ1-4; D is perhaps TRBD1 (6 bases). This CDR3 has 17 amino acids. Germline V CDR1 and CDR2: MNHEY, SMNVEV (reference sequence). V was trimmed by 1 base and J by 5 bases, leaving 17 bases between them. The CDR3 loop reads CASSLLSLAGENEKLFF. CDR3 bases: TGTGCCAGCAGTTTATTGTCCCTAGCAGGGGAAAATGAAAAACTGTTTTTT.

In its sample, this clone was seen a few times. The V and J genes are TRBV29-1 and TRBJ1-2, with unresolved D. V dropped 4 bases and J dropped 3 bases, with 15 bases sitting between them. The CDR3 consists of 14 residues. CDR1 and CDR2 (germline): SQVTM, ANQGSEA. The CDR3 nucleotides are TGCAGCGTTGGTGTAGCCGCTACTCACTATGGCTACACCTTC. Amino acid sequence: CSVGVAATHYGYTF.

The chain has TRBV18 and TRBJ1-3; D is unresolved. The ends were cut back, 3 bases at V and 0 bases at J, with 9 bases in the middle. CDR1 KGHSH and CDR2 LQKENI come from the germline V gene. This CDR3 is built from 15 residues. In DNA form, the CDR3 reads TGTGCCAGCTCACCTCAGCTAGACTCTGGAAACACCATATATTTT. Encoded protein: CASSPQLDSGNTIYF.

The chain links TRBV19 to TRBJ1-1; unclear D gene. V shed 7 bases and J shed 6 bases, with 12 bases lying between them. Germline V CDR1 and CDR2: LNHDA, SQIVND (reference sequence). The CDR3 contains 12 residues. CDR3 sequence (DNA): TGTGCCAGTACCCGCGGGTGGTCTGAAGCTTTCTTT. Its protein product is CASTRGWSEAFF. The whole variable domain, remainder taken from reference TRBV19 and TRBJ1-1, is DGGITQSPKYLFRKEGQNVTLSCEQNLNHDAMYWYRQDPGQGLRLIYYSQIVNDFQKGDIAEGYSVSREKKESFPLTVTSAQKNPTAFYLCASTRGWSEAFFGQGTRLTVV.